One sample yielded the 9 T cell receptor beta chains listed below, sequenced in a study of human T cells and chemical hapten exposure. TCRdb called the RACE reads again in MiXCR, with one record for every CDR3 protein. This sample has about 190,000 distinct CDR3 sequences; around 25% occur once, and the top ten carry 2% to 2.5%. The sample's time point: patch test 3, about 24 weeks after DPC sensitization. Regarding treatment: therapeutic diphenylcyclopropenone sensitization with weekly scalp DPC. The sequencing used whole blood, collected in connection with sensitization to the hapten diphenylcyclopropenone (DPC). The receptors shown here come from a woman between 40 and 50 years old with alopecia areata. Some clones in this sample may be carry-over from other donors' samples.

The chain has TRBV24-1 and TRBJ2-5, with TRBD1 identical over 7 bases. The germline gives CDR1 KGHDR, CDR2 SFDVKD. The CDR3 loop spans 14 amino acids. After removal of 4 bases from V and 3 bases from J, the junction contained 4 bases not matched to a gene. The CDR3 loop reads CATSDKTGKETQYF. The CDR3 region has the DNA TGTGCCACCAGTGACAAGACAGGGAAAGAGACCCAGTACTTC.

This clonotype has just a few counts. The chain joins TRBV20-1 to TRBJ2-7, with TRBD2 matching 7 bases. Germline V CDR1 and CDR2: DFQATT, SNEGSKA (reference sequence). J was trimmed by 2 bases and V by 0 bases; bases with no gene match: 4. This CDR3 has 14 residues. CDR3 loop: CSARDRAGAYEQYF. Here the CDR3 DNA reads TGCAGTGCTAGAGATCGGGCGGGGGCCTACGAGCAGTACTTC.

This clonotype was recorded at least ten times. The chain is built from TRBV27 and TRBJ2-7, with a tentative D call TRBD1 (6 bases). Germline CDR1 MNHEY, CDR2 SMNVEV (reference sequence). V shed 5 bases and J shed 4 bases, with 21 bases lying between them. The length of the CDR3 is 16 residues. In nucleotides, the CDR3 is TGTGCCAGCAGTGCCGATGCCGGACAGACGAATTACGAGCAGTACTTC. Translated, it gives CASSADAGQTNYEQYF.

J is TRBJ1-2 and V is TRBV10-2; 8 bases fit TRBD1. This CDR3 has 12 amino acids. The J segment lost 7 bases and the V segment lost 7 bases, leaving 5 bases of the junction unmatched. The V gene's germline CDR1 is WSHSY and CDR2 SAAADI. CDR3 sequence: CASMQGAVGYTF. The CDR3 bases are TGCGCCAGCATGCAGGGGGCCGTTGGCTACACCTTC.

The sample holds a few counts of this clonotype. The rearrangement links TRBV12-3 or TRBV12-4 to TRBJ1-1; D remains unclear. With 7 bases removed from V and 3 bases from J, the gap between germline ends came to 6 bases. This CDR3 spans 11 amino acids. CDR3 nucleotide sequence: TGTGCCAGCACCCGATACACTGAAGCTTTCTTT. It translates to CASTRYTEAFF.

In this sample, this clonotype turned up many times. V and J are TRBV29-1 and TRBJ2-1; the match to TRBD2 covers 13 bases. Germline V gene data show CDR1 as SQVTM and CDR2 as ANQGSEA. Trimming removed 0 bases from V and 6 bases from J; junction bases left unmatched: 5. The CDR3 totals 16 residues. CDR3 nucleotides: TGCAGCGTTGAAGATCCCGGGACTAGCGGGACCAATGAGCAGTTCTTC. Translation gives CSVEDPGTSGTNEQFF.

The sample holds a few counts of this clonotype. The rearrangement links TRBV4-3 to TRBJ2-7; D is perhaps TRBD1 (6 bases). The CDR3 is made up of 13 amino acids. The V gene's germline CDR1 is LGHNA and CDR2 YSLEER. V was trimmed by 1 base and J by 5 bases, leaving 9 bases between them. The CDR3 region is CASSQAQGHEQYF. The CDR3, as DNA: TGCGCCAGCAGCCAAGCACAGGGCCACGAGCAGTACTTC.

CDR3 region: CASSLEGPSYEQYF. CDR3 DNA sequence: TGTGCCAGCAGCTTGGAGGGCCCCTCCTACGAGCAGTACTTC. The V call is TRBV5-5, the J call TRBJ2-7, with D uncertain. CDR1 SGHKS and CDR2 YYEKEE come from the germline V gene (reference sequence). This CDR3 has 14 residues. The V end lost 0 bases, the J end lost 0 bases, and 7 bases lay between the germline ends.

CDR3 loop: CSARGLAGNTEAFF. The CDR3 bases are TGCAGTGCTAGAGGGTTGGCGGGTAACACTGAAGCTTTCTTT. V gene TRBV20-1 combines with J gene TRBJ1-1; no clear D gene. Germline CDR1 DFQATT, CDR2 SNEGSKA (reference sequence). CDR3 size: 14 residues. Trimming shortened V by 1 base and J by 2 bases, and 11 bases separated the two germline ends.